The 30 T cell receptor beta chains in this list originate from one sample, sequenced in a study of T cell repertoires in cytomegalovirus infection (dated by TCRdb to between 2017 and 2020). Sequencing instrument: Illumina HiSeq 1500. TCRdb's own reprocessing of the public reads used fastp at Q25 and MiXCR and kept productive beta chains. Rows with one shared CDR3 protein collapse into an entry with the most common genes and DNA. The sample table shows 680,000 or so distinct CDR3 sequences, and around 32% are seen once. The ten largest clones add up to around a sixth of the sample. The sample's treatment or condition label, decoded: in vitro stimulation with specific CMV peptide epitopes to enrich CMV-specific T cells. These receptors lack a known antigen. The sequencing used cultured PBMCs, collected from culture after CMV antigen stimulation. These receptors came from a human donor in good health (CMV status not recorded). Some clones in this sample may be carry-over from other donors' samples.

This chain joins TRBV19 and TRBJ2-2; TRBD1 agrees at 7 bases. There are 14 residues in the CDR3. After removal of 6 bases from V and 4 bases from J, the junction contained 5 bases not matched to a gene. Germline V gene sequence: CDR1 LNHDA, CDR2 SQIVND (reference sequence). CDR3: CASRRGQGTGELFF. The CDR3 region has the DNA TGTGCCAGTAGGAGGGGGCAGGGCACCGGGGAGCTGTTTTTT.

The sample holds many counts of this clonotype. This chain joins TRBV7-2 and TRBJ2-5, with 9 bases fitting TRBD1. The CDR3 totals 14 residues. CDR1 is SGHTA, CDR2 FQGNSA, per germline. V shed 5 bases, J shed 4 bases, and the junction held 5 bases outside the gene matches. CDR3 amino acids: CASSTDRGLETQYF. For the CDR3, the DNA is TGTGCCAGCAGCACGGACAGGGGCCTAGAGACCCAGTACTTC. The whole variable domain, filled in from reference TRBV7-2 and TRBJ2-5, reads GAGVSQSPSNKVTEKGKDVELRCDPISGHTALYWYRQSLGQGLEFLIYFQGNSAPDKSGLPSDRFSAERTGGSVSTLTIQRTQQEDSAVYLCASSTDRGLETQYFGPGTRLLVL.

This clonotype was picked up a small number of times. This chain joins TRBV12-5 and TRBJ2-1; maybe TRBD2 (6 bases). This CDR3 has 13 amino acids. V lost 6 bases and J 7 bases, leaving 13 bases between the germline ends. Germline CDR1 LGHNT, CDR2 FRNRAP. The CDR3 is CASGSGWENEQFF. The DNA of the CDR3 is TGTGCTAGTGGAAGCGGGTGGGAGAATGAGCAGTTCTTC.

CDR3: CASRQGHHMAGELFF. The DNA of the CDR3 is TGTGCCAGCAGGCAAGGACACCATATGGCCGGGGAGCTGTTTTTT. This chain joins TRBV6-2 or TRBV6-3 and TRBJ2-2; weak D call: TRBD1 (5 bases). Trimming left V 6 bases short and J 6 bases short, with 17 bases between. This CDR3 is built from 15 residues. CDR1 and CDR2 from the germline V gene are MNHEY and SVGEGT.

In this sample, this clonotype turned up a few times. This chain joins TRBV7-2 and TRBJ2-5, with a possible D match to TRBD2 (7 bases). The ends were cut back, 5 bases at V and 5 bases at J, with 24 bases in the middle. CDR1 is SGHTA, CDR2 FQGNSA, per germline. This CDR3 contains 17 residues. This chain's CDR3 is CASSPSGWGGADETQYF. CDR3 DNA sequence: TGTGCCAGCAGCCCCAGCGGTTGGGGGGGCGCTGACGAGACCCAGTACTTC.

The table lists this clonotype with a few counts. This chain uses TRBV10-3 with TRBJ2-7; TRBD2 matches 8 bases. Germline V gene lookup returns CDR1 ENHRY and CDR2 SYGVKD. There are 16 residues in the CDR3. Trimming took 3 bases from V and 6 from J; bases not matched to a gene: 13. Written as DNA, the CDR3 is TGTGCCATCAGTGAATGGTCGGGAGGGTCGTTACGCGAGCAGTACTTC. Protein product: CAISEWSGGSLREQYF.

The chain is built from TRBV6-1 and TRBJ1-4, with D tentatively TRBD1 (6 bases). Trimming removed 3 bases at V and 8 bases at J, with 22 bases between. Germline CDR1 MNHNS, CDR2 SASEGT. This CDR3 region has 17 residues. The CDR3 spells CASSERTVPVSPEKLFF. The CDR3 bases are TGTGCCAGCAGTGAGCGGACAGTTCCCGTCTCCCCCGAAAAACTGTTTTTT.

In its sample, this clonotype was seen a few times. V usage is TRBV12-3 or TRBV12-4 and J usage is TRBJ1-1, with D maybe TRBD1 (5 bases). Trimming cost V 0 bases and J 5 bases, with 13 bases left between them. The CDR3 covers 15 residues. The CDR3 is CASSLARGVATEAFF. The DNA of the CDR3 is TGTGCCAGCAGTTTAGCGCGAGGGGTGGCGACTGAAGCTTTCTTT.

The rearrangement links TRBV7-6 to TRBJ1-3; 8 bases align to TRBD1. The V and J ends lost 2 bases and 2 bases, in that order; junction bases with no gene match: 17. From germline, CDR1 is SGHVS and CDR2 FNYEAQ. The CDR3 is 20 amino acids. CDR3 protein: CASSLSGGAGERTTGNTIYF. The CDR3 coding sequence is TGTGCCAGCAGCTTATCAGGGGGCGCTGGGGAAAGGACAACTGGAAACACCATATATTTT.

J is TRBJ2-2 and V is TRBV20-1, with TRBD1 matching over 10 bases. The CDR3 totals 17 residues. The ends lost 6 bases at V and 0 bases at J; junction bases unmatched: 10. The germline gives CDR1 DFQATT, CDR2 SNEGSKA (reference sequence). The CDR3 here is CSAPSPGTGANTGELFF. The CDR3 nucleotides read TGCAGTGCCCCCAGCCCGGGGACAGGGGCGAACACCGGGGAGCTGTTTTTT.

In this sample, this clonotype turned up a few times. The CDR3 protein is CASMGNNYGYTF. For the CDR3, the DNA is TGTGCCAGCATGGGGAATAACTATGGCTACACCTTC. V usage is TRBV6-1 and J usage is TRBJ1-2; no reliable D call. The CDR3 extends over 12 amino acids. V gave up 7 bases and J gave up 1 base, with 7 bases separating them. Germline V CDR1 and CDR2: MNHNS, SASEGT.

The CDR3: CASSGRGTGLHSNQPQHF. CDR3 in DNA: TGTGCCAGCAGTGGACGAGGGACAGGGCTTCACAGCAATCAGCCCCAGCATTTT. The rearrangement links TRBV6-1 to TRBJ1-5; 9 positions agree with TRBD1. In germline, CDR1 is MNHNS, CDR2 SASEGT. The CDR3 totals 18 residues. Trimming at V came to 4 bases and at J to 1 base, leaving 11 bases not matched to a gene.

This chain joins TRBV7-8 and TRBJ2-1; 12 nucleotides line up with TRBD2. CDR1 and CDR2 from the germline V gene are SGHVS and FQNEAQ. With 2 bases clipped from V and 7 bases from J, the junction kept 3 bases outside the gene matches. This CDR3 spans 15 amino acids. The CDR3 reads CASSLFGLAGNEQFF. CDR3 bases: TGTGCCAGCAGCTTATTTGGACTAGCGGGAAATGAGCAGTTCTTC. Supplemented by reference TRBV7-8 and TRBJ2-1, the full variable domain reads GAGVSQSPRYKVAKRGQDVALRCDPISGHVSLFWYQQALGQGPEFLTYFQNEAQLDKSGLPSDRFFAERPEGSVSTLKIQRTQQEDSAVYLCASSLFGLAGNEQFFGPGTRLTVL.

This clonotype was seen more than once but under ten times. The chain recombines TRBV3-1 with TRBJ2-7, with 9 bases lining up with TRBD2. The CDR3 contains 14 residues. V lost 6 bases and J lost 2; bases outside the gene matches: 5. CDR1 LGHDT and CDR2 YNNKEL come from the germline V gene (reference sequence). CDR3 in DNA: TGTGCCAGCAGAAGTAGCGGGGGCCCCTACGAGCAGTACTTC. Translated: CASRSSGGPYEQYF.

The chain joins TRBV6-5 to TRBJ1-1, with D uncertain. Trimming left V 0 bases short and J 2 bases short, with 7 bases between. The CDR3 runs 14 residues. Germline lookup yields CDR1 MNHEY and CDR2 SVGAGI. CDR3 residues: CASSYSIANTEAFF. Here the CDR3 DNA reads TGTGCCAGCAGTTACTCGATTGCAAACACTGAAGCTTTCTTT.

V usage is TRBV12-3 or TRBV12-4 and J usage is TRBJ2-5; 8 bases fit TRBD1. V lost 6 bases to trimming and J lost 5 bases; unmatched junction nucleotides: 5. The CDR3 has 13 residues. The CDR3 spells CASRNQGAETQYF. DNA for the CDR3: TGTGCCAGCAGAAATCAGGGGGCGGAGACCCAGTACTTC.

A few counts support this clonotype. This chain uses TRBV12-3 or TRBV12-4 with TRBJ2-6; tentatively, D is TRBD2 (6 bases). V was cut by 7 bases and J by 2 bases, with 15 bases left in between. The CDR3 consists of 16 residues. DNA for the CDR3: TGTGCCAGCACCCTCGGAGGGGCGACTGGGGCCAACGTCCTGACTTTC. Translating it yields CASTLGGATGANVLTF.

As to this clonotype: Given a much more abundant clone one base away, this may be a read error. It is likely a read error, because the conserved phenylalanine at the end of the CDR3 is missing. V is TRBV6-1 and J is TRBJ2-3; D remains unclear. In germline, CDR1 is MNHNS, CDR2 SASEGT. This CDR3 contains 13 residues. Trimming stripped 5 bases from V and 4 bases from J, with 10 bases between. This CDR3 is CASSPQHADTQYL. The CDR3 nucleotides read TGTGCCAGCAGTCCCCAGCACGCAGATACGCAGTATCTT.

The chain carries TRBV12-3 or TRBV12-4 and TRBJ1-1; 11 bases align to TRBD1. The CDR3 is 15 amino acids. Trimming removed 3 bases from V and 3 bases from J; junction bases left unmatched: 3. Here the CDR3 DNA reads TGTGCCAGCAGTTTCGGACAGGGGGCGGACACTGAAGCTTTCTTT. The encoded protein is CASSFGQGADTEAFF.

This clonotype was counted a few times. The rearrangement links TRBV7-2 to TRBJ2-3, with unresolved D. This CDR3 is 15 amino acids long. CDR1 is SGHTA and CDR2 is FQGNSA in the germline V gene. Trimming cost V 6 bases and J 0 bases, with 13 bases left between them. The CDR3, as DNA: TGTGCCAGCAGTTCCCTTCCCGGTAGCACAGATACGCAGTATTTT. Its protein product is CASSSLPGSTDTQYF.

The rearrangement links TRBV2 to TRBJ1-5; possibly TRBD1 for D (6 bases). This CDR3 has 16 amino acids. The germline V gene has CDR1 SNHLY and CDR2 FYNNEI. V lost 7 bases and J 1 base, leaving 17 bases between the germline ends. As DNA, the CDR3 is TGTGCCAGCAATTCTAGAGGGGGTTTAAGCAATCAGCCCCAGCATTTT. It codes for CASNSRGGLSNQPQHF.

The chain combines TRBV15 with TRBJ2-3; 10 bases align to TRBD2. The CDR3 runs 16 residues. Trimming took 0 bases from V and 7 from J; bases not matched to a gene: 7. CDR1 and CDR2 from the germline V gene are LNHNV and YYDKDF (reference sequence). The CDR3 DNA reads as TGTGCCACCAGCAGAGAACCAGCGGGAGGGCCACATACGCAGTATTTT. It translates to CATSREPAGGPHTQYF.

The chain has TRBV5-6 and TRBJ2-5; D is uncertain. Germline CDR1 and CDR2: SGHDT and YYEEEE. The CDR3 consists of 13 residues. Trimming left V 4 bases short and J 5 bases short, with 12 bases between. As DNA, the CDR3 is TGTGCCAGCAGCCATCAAGACGGGGAGACCCAGTACTTC. Encoded protein: CASSHQDGETQYF.

This clonotype was seen a few times. The CDR3 DNA is TGTGCCATCAGTGAACAGAACTACGAGCAGTACTTC. Residues: CAISEQNYEQYF. The chain is built from TRBV10-3 and TRBJ2-7; D is unresolved. The V end lost 3 bases, the J end lost 3 bases, and 6 bases lay between the germline ends. The CDR3 is 12 residues long. Germline V lookup: CDR1 ENHRY, CDR2 SYGVKD.

V gene TRBV2 combines with J gene TRBJ1-5, with 9 bases lining up with TRBD1. V trimming: 8 bases; J trimming: 7 bases; junction bases outside the gene matches: 3. The CDR3 contains 12 residues. Germline V gene data show CDR1 as SNHLY and CDR2 as FYNNEI. The CDR3 sequence is CASGTGNQPQHF. CDR3 sequence (DNA): TGTGCCAGCGGGACAGGGAACCAGCCCCAGCATTTT. The complete variable domain, with remaining parts taken from reference TRBV2 and TRBJ1-5, reads EPEVTQTPSHQVTQMGQEVILRCVPISNHLYFYWYRQILGQKVEFLVSFYNNEISEKSEIFDDQFSVERPDGSNFTLKIRSTKLEDSAMYFCASGTGNQPQHFGDGTRLSIL.

A few counts support this clonotype. This rearrangement joins TRBV27 to TRBJ2-7; 9 bases match TRBD2. J gave up 4 bases and V 10 bases, and 11 bases lay outside the gene matches. The CDR3 has 14 amino acids. Germline CDR1 is MNHEY and CDR2 is SMNVEV (reference sequence). CDR3 loop: CATRPGLAPYEQYF. CDR3 nucleotides: TGTGCCACGCGCCCGGGACTAGCCCCGTACGAGCAGTACTTC.

The chain has TRBV7-8 and TRBJ1-5, with 7 bases lining up with TRBD1. Germline V gives CDR1 SGHVS, CDR2 FQNEAQ. V lost 3 bases to trimming and J lost 0 bases; unmatched junction nucleotides: 14. The CDR3 is made up of 19 amino acids. The CDR3 coding sequence is TGTGCCAGCAGCTTGACTCCGTGGGACAGAAGATTTAGCAATCAGCCCCAGCATTTT. Amino acids: CASSLTPWDRRFSNQPQHF.

V is TRBV14 and J is TRBJ1-3; no reliable D call. The CDR3 has 17 amino acids. Deletions cut 2 bases from V and 4 bases from J, with 18 bases between. Germline V lookup: CDR1 SGHDN, CDR2 FVKESK. DNA of the CDR3: TGTGCCAGCAGCCAACATCCCTCGGCAGCGCCAGGAAACACCATATATTTT. It encodes CASSQHPSAAPGNTIYF.

This clonotype showed up just a few times. The chain combines TRBV6-2 or TRBV6-3 with TRBJ1-1, with no clear D. Trimming cost V 5 bases and J 4 bases, with 14 bases left between them. Germline lookup yields CDR1 MNHEY and CDR2 SVGEGT. The CDR3 is made up of 14 amino acids. The CDR3 coding sequence is TGTGCCAGCAGTCCCCACCCGGCAAGCACTGAAGCTTTCTTT. It encodes CASSPHPASTEAFF.

This clonotype was detected a few times. In DNA, the CDR3 is TGTGCCAGCAGCTCCAGGGACAGGGCGAACACTGAAGCTTTCTTT. This gives the protein CASSSRDRANTEAFF. The chain combines TRBV7-2 with TRBJ1-1; TRBD1 aligns across 9 bases. The V gene end was trimmed by 4 bases and the J gene end by 1 base; junction bases not matched to a gene: 4. The CDR3 loop spans 15 amino acids. CDR1 SGHTA and CDR2 FQGNSA come from the germline V gene.